The 29 T cell receptor beta chains given below trace back to one sample, sequenced in a study of shared clonotypes between healthy human individuals. The repertoire was sequenced with immunoSEQ multiplex PCR; TCRdb's copy has only in-frame clones and lacks some. Here the sample spans 2 million to 2.5 million clones, 90% to 96% being singletons. Sequences were obtained from naive CD4+ T cells sorted from blood. Subset meaning: CD45RA+ positively selected. These receptors were collected from a man between 18 and 35 years old in good health.

The chain carries TRBV5-1 and TRBJ2-3, with D possibly matching TRBD1 (7 bases). The CDR3 covers 17 residues. The germline V and J ends were trimmed by 4 bases and 0 bases, with 18 bases remaining between them. The V gene's germline CDR1 is SGHRS and CDR2 YFSETQ. The CDR3 DNA sequence: TGCGCCAGCAGCCCCACCCAGGGGGGATCGAGCACAGATACGCAGTATTTT. Translation gives CASSPTQGGSSTDTQYF.

For this clone: The sample contains more than one DNA sequence encoding this CDR3. This chain joins TRBV5-1 and TRBJ2-7; D uncertain. This CDR3 spans 12 amino acids. In germline, CDR1 is SGHRS, CDR2 YFSETQ. Trimming left V 4 bases short and J 5 bases short, with 10 bases between. The chain's CDR3 is CASSLTGHEQYF. The CDR3 DNA reads TGCGCCAGCAGCCTCACCGGACACGAGCAGTACTTC.

The chain couples TRBV6-1 to TRBJ1-4, with a possible D match to TRBD1 (5 bases). Trimming took 6 bases from V and 0 from J, leaving 11 bases between them. Germline V gives CDR1 MNHNS, CDR2 SASEGT. The CDR3 loop spans 15 amino acids. Here the CDR3 DNA reads TGTGCCAGCAGCCGGACCAGGGCAACTAATGAAAAACTGTTTTTT. This codes for CASSRTRATNEKLFF.

The genes are TRBV6-5 and TRBJ2-1, with 10 bases fitting TRBD1. The CDR3 runs to 15 residues. Trimming took 5 bases from V and 3 from J; bases not matched to a gene: 4. Germline CDR1 and CDR2: MNHEY and SVGAGI. CDR3: CASSVTGGGYNEQFF. Written as DNA, the CDR3 is TGTGCCAGCAGTGTGACAGGGGGCGGCTACAATGAGCAGTTCTTC.

The rearrangement links TRBV5-1 to TRBJ2-1, with 7 bases that match TRBD2. Germline CDR1 reads SGHRS; CDR2 reads YFSETQ. This CDR3 is 13 amino acids long. The trim removed 7 bases at V and 4 bases at J, leaving 5 bases unmatched. CDR3 region: CASSTSPYNEQFF. In nucleotides, the CDR3 is TGCGCCAGCTCGACTAGCCCGTACAATGAGCAGTTCTTC.

The gene calls are TRBV19 and TRBJ1-2; 7 bases match TRBD1. This CDR3 contains 16 residues. Trimming cost V 3 bases and J 5 bases; bases outside gene matches: 12. The germline V gene has CDR1 LNHDA and CDR2 SQIVND (reference sequence). The CDR3 DNA reads TGTGCCAGTAGTATTCAGGGGGACAGAGGAGGTTATGGCTACACCTTC. Translation gives CASSIQGDRGGYGYTF.

The chain recombines TRBV7-3 with TRBJ2-7; maybe TRBD2 (5 bases). V was cut by 1 base and J by 4 bases, with 8 bases left in between. The CDR3 covers 13 residues. Germline V lookup: CDR1 SGHTA, CDR2 FQGTGA. CDR3 residues: CASSLMSGYEQYF. The DNA of the CDR3 is TGTGCCAGCAGCTTAATGTCGGGATACGAGCAGTACTTC. Looking up the rest from reference TRBV7-3 and TRBJ2-7 gives the full variable domain: GAGVSQTPSNKVTEKGKYVELRCDPISGHTALYWYRQSLGQGPEFLIYFQGTGAADDSGLPNDRFFAVRPEGSVSTLKIQRTERGDSAVYLCASSLMSGYEQYFGPGTRLTVT.

The chain couples TRBV7-9 to TRBJ2-7; D call uncertain. This CDR3 contains 13 residues. V was clipped by 5 bases and J by 1 base, with 9 bases between them. Germline CDR1 SEHNR, CDR2 FQNEAQ (reference sequence). The CDR3 spells CASSLAWSYEQYF. The CDR3 DNA reads TGTGCCAGCAGCCTCGCGTGGTCCTACGAGCAGTACTTC. The complete variable domain, with remaining parts taken from reference TRBV7-9 and TRBJ2-7, reads DTGVSQNPRHKITKRGQNVTFRCDPISEHNRLYWYRQTLGQGPEFLTYFQNEAQLEKSRLLSDRFSAERPKGSFSTLEIQRTEQGDSAMYLCASSLAWSYEQYFGPGTRLTVT.

This chain uses TRBV2 with TRBJ2-1, with D perhaps matching TRBD2 (5 bases). The CDR3 runs 16 residues. CDR1 SNHLY and CDR2 FYNNEI come from the germline V gene. The V gene lost 2 bases and the J gene lost 0 bases, with 11 bases spanning the gap. In nucleotides, the CDR3 is TGTGCCAGCAGTGAACCTAGCAGTCGCTCCTACAATGAGCAGTTCTTC. This sequence encodes CASSEPSSRSYNEQFF.

The rearrangement uses TRBV6-1 and TRBJ1-1; tentatively, D is TRBD1 (6 bases). Looked up from germline, CDR1 is MNHNS and CDR2 is SASEGT. This CDR3 comprises 15 residues. V lost 6 bases to trimming and J lost 0 bases, with 14 bases between them. CDR3 sequence (DNA): TGTGCCAGCAGGAGGGCAGAGGGGGTGAACACTGAAGCTTTCTTT. Protein sequence: CASRRAEGVNTEAFF.

This chain connects TRBV5-1 to TRBJ2-1; possible D gene TRBD2, 5 bases. V lost 0 bases and J lost 9, with 13 bases in between. CDR1 SGHRS and CDR2 YFSETQ come from the germline V gene. The CDR3 runs 14 residues. Written as DNA, the CDR3 is TGCGCCAGCAGCTTGGAGCTTCCGGCGGGTGAGCAGTTCTTC. It is translated as CASSLELPAGEQFF.

Turning to this clone: The sample holds other DNA sequences that translate to the same CDR3. The chain is built from TRBV5-1 and TRBJ1-1, with D perhaps TRBD1 (6 bases). Looked up from germline, CDR1 is SGHRS and CDR2 is YFSETQ. Between the trimmed V and J ends, which lost 0 bases and 5 bases, there was a span of 14 bases. The CDR3 runs to 15 residues. The CDR3 spells CASSLEGRGSTEAFF. The CDR3 nucleotides are TGCGCCAGCAGCTTGGAGGGCAGGGGAAGTACTGAAGCTTTCTTT.

J is TRBJ1-1 and V is TRBV18, with 7 bases identical to TRBD1. The trim removed 5 bases at V and 1 base at J, leaving 4 bases unmatched. The CDR3 sequence is 14 residues long. The germline CDR1 and CDR2 sequences are KGHSH and LQKENI. The CDR3 protein is CASSSWTGNTEAFF. The DNA for the CDR3 is TGTGCCAGCTCATCCTGGACAGGGAACACTGAAGCTTTCTTT.

The chain couples TRBV27 to TRBJ2-1; 10 bases fit TRBD2. The ends lost 5 bases at V and 6 bases at J; junction bases unmatched: 10. The CDR3 covers 16 residues. Germline CDR1 reads MNHEY; CDR2 reads SMNVEV (reference sequence). The CDR3 DNA is TGTGCCAGCAGTAAAGTCACAGCGGGAGGGCGCAATGAGCAGTTCTTC. As protein: CASSKVTAGGRNEQFF.

This chain links TRBV5-1 with TRBJ1-3; a possible D gene is TRBD1 (5 bases). The germline V and J ends were trimmed by 7 bases and 1 base, with 15 bases remaining between them. The CDR3 loop spans 15 amino acids. From germline, CDR1 is SGHRS and CDR2 YFSETQ. The CDR3 reads CASQRIEGSGNTIYF. CDR3 sequence (DNA): TGCGCCAGCCAGCGTATTGAGGGGTCTGGAAACACCATATATTTT.

The chain couples TRBV11-2 to TRBJ1-6, with a tentative D call TRBD1 (5 bases). V was pared by 3 bases and J by 6 bases, with 9 bases between. Per the germline V gene, CDR1 is SGHAT and CDR2 is FQNNGV. CDR3 size: 14 residues. The CDR3 nucleotides read TGTGCCAGCAGCTTCGGGGGTGGTAATTCACCCCTCCACTTT. This encodes CASSFGGGNSPLHF.

The chain joins TRBV19 to TRBJ2-2; TRBD1 matches at 8 bases. The trim removed 6 bases at V and 6 bases at J, leaving 6 bases unmatched. This CDR3 comprises 14 residues. In germline, CDR1 is LNHDA, CDR2 SQIVND (reference sequence). The CDR3 sequence: CASRRTGNPGELFF. DNA of the CDR3: TGTGCCAGTAGGCGGACAGGGAATCCCGGGGAGCTGTTTTTT.

The CDR3 nucleotides read TGTGCCAGCAGCTTAGTAACAGGAAGAGAACTCTCTGGAAACACCATATATTTT. The encoded protein is CASSLVTGRELSGNTIYF. The chain uses TRBV11-2 and TRBJ1-3; perhaps TRBD1 as D (5 bases). V lost 1 base, J lost 0 bases, and 16 bases lay in between. The CDR3 covers 18 residues. In germline, CDR1 is SGHAT, CDR2 FQNNGV.

The chain links TRBV5-8 to TRBJ1-1; no clear D. Trimming cost V 1 base and J 5 bases, with 15 bases left between them. There are 15 residues in the CDR3. The germline gives CDR1 SGHTS, CDR2 YDEGEE. This chain's CDR3 is CASSLRVTRGTEAFF. The CDR3 nucleotides are TGTGCCAGCAGCTTGCGGGTTACACGCGGTACTGAAGCTTTCTTT.

The J gene is TRBJ2-7, the V gene TRBV4-1; 7 bases are shared with TRBD1. The CDR3 spans 19 residues. The junction had 19 bases not matched to a gene; V was cut back by 3 bases and J by 2 bases. CDR1 and CDR2 (germline): MGHRA, YSYEKL. This chain's CDR3 is CASSQTSGQSFPATYEQYF. The CDR3 DNA reads TGCGCCAGCAGCCAGACCTCGGGACAGAGCTTTCCAGCCACCTACGAGCAGTACTTC.

The chain combines TRBV7-6 with TRBJ2-5; 11 nucleotides agree with TRBD2. Unmatched junction bases numbered 5, after V lost 4 bases and J lost 1 base. The CDR3 runs to 16 residues. Germline CDR1 is SGHVS and CDR2 is FNYEAQ. Here the CDR3 DNA reads TGTGCCAGCAGCTCCAATAGCGGGGGGGGCCAAGAGACCCAGTACTTC. Its translation: CASSSNSGGGQETQYF.

The rearrangement joins TRBV29-1 to TRBJ2-5; D possibly corresponds to TRBD2 (6 bases). Near its end, the DNA agrees better with TRBJ2-7, so the J call may be wrong. Germline V CDR1 and CDR2: SQVTM, ANQGSEA. The CDR3 loop spans 14 amino acids. The CDR3 DNA follows: TGCAGCGTTGAAGTCTTGTCTAGCGTCTACGAGCAGTACTTC. This gives the protein CSVEVLSSVYEQYF.

This chain joins TRBV6-5 and TRBJ2-7; TRBD1 matches 12 bases. The length of the CDR3 is 16 residues. The J segment lost 6 bases and the V segment lost 0 bases, leaving 6 bases of the junction unmatched. The germline V gene encodes CDR1 MNHEY and CDR2 SVGAGI. This chain's CDR3 is CASSYSGTGGRSEQYF. The CDR3 nucleotides read TGTGCCAGCAGTTACTCCGGGACAGGGGGCCGGAGCGAGCAGTACTTC.

This clone was counted once. The J gene is TRBJ2-3, the V gene TRBV10-3; 9 nucleotides align to TRBD2. The junction had 6 bases not matched to a gene; V was cut back by 6 bases and J by 2 bases. The germline gives CDR1 ENHRY, CDR2 SYGVKD. The CDR3 loop spans 15 amino acids. The CDR3 is CAIRQREDATDTQYF. CDR3 in DNA: TGTGCCATCAGACAGCGGGAGGACGCCACAGATACGCAGTATTTT.

The genes are TRBV29-1 and TRBJ2-3; the D is unclear. Trimming cost V 0 bases and J 3 bases, with 10 bases left between them. The CDR3 spans 14 residues. Germline V gene sequence: CDR1 SQVTM, CDR2 ANQGSEA. CDR3 bases: TGCAGCGTTGAAGAGGGGTTTAGGACAGATACGCAGTATTTT. As protein: CSVEEGFRTDTQYF.

The gene calls are TRBV10-3 and TRBJ2-3; 9 nucleotides align to TRBD1. The CDR3 runs 16 residues. V shed 6 bases and J 0 bases; nucleotides not matched to a gene: 7. Germline V gene sequence: CDR1 ENHRY, CDR2 SYGVKD. CDR3 bases: TGTGCCATCAGGGGTAACAGGGGGCGAAGCACAGATACGCAGTATTTT. Protein product: CAIRGNRGRSTDTQYF.

V gene TRBV6-1 combines with J gene TRBJ1-6; 7 bases are a match to TRBD1. CDR3 length equals 17 residues. Germline V lookup: CDR1 MNHNS, CDR2 SASEGT. The trim removed 2 bases at V and 7 bases at J, leaving 11 bases unmatched. CDR3 amino acids: CASSEWATGYGNSPLHF. The CDR3 region has the DNA TGTGCCAGCAGTGAATGGGCGACAGGGTACGGGAATTCACCCCTCCACTTT.

Remarks on this clone: Other DNA sequences of this sample code for an identical CDR3. The J gene is TRBJ2-7, the V gene TRBV11-2; D unclear. CDR3 length: 11 residues. V lost 3 bases and J 5 bases, leaving 5 bases between the germline ends. Germline CDR1 is SGHAT and CDR2 is FQNNGV. Here the CDR3 reads CASSFRDEQYF. Here the CDR3 DNA reads TGTGCCAGCAGCTTCCGGGACGAGCAGTACTTC.

As concerns this clone: Other nucleotide sequences from this sample produce the same CDR3. The genes are TRBV5-4 and TRBJ1-1, with TRBD1 matching 7 bases. The trim removed 2 bases at V and 2 bases at J, leaving 3 bases unmatched. CDR1 and CDR2 from the germline V gene are SGHNT and YYREEE (reference sequence). This CDR3 contains 14 residues. The CDR3 loop reads CASSLQGRNTEAFF. In DNA form, the CDR3 reads TGTGCCAGCAGCTTACAGGGGCGTAACACTGAAGCTTTCTTT. The whole variable domain, filled in from reference TRBV5-4 and TRBJ1-1, reads ETGVTQSPTHLIKTRGQQVTLRCSSQSGHNTVSWYQQALGQGPQFIFQYYREEENGRGNFPPRFSGLQFPNYSSELNVNALELDDSALYLCASSLQGRNTEAFFGQGTRLTVV.